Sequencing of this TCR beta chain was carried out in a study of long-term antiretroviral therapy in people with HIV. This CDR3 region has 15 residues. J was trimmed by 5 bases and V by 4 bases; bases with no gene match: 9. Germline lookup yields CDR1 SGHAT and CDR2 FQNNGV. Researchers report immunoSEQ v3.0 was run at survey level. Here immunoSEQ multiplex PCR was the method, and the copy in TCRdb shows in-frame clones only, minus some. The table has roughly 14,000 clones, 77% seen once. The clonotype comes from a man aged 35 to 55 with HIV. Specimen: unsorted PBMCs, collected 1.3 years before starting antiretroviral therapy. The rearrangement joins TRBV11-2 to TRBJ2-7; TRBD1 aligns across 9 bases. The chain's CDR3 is CASSYGRTGVHEQYF. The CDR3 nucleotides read TGTGCCAGCAGCTACGGGAGGACAGGGGTCCACGAGCAGTACTTC.